A selection of T cell receptor beta chains follows, all from one sample in a study of Graves' ophthalmopathy and Graves' hyperthyroidism. Each CDR3 protein is one row after TCRdb ran MiXCR on the multiplex PCR reads. The table has approximately 210,000 distinct CDR3 sequences, 25% to 35% seen once. Sequencing was carried out using peripheral blood. The source is a man aged 50 to 59 with Graves' ophthalmopathy. CDR3s include the opening cysteine and the closing phenylalanine or tryptophan.

CIQVRDYINTGELFF,TRBJ2-2,TRBV20-1
CASSTIEGTGSGEQYF,TRBJ2-7,TRBV11-2
CARGAAYEQYF,TRBJ2-7,TRBV2
CAIGTAKNSPLHF,TRBJ1-6,TRBV10-3
CSVHRKAEETQYF,TRBJ2-5,TRBV29-1
CASSFRTGSSQAFF,TRBJ1-1,TRBV11-1
CASSEGPSSYEQYF,TRBJ2-7,TRBV6-1
CSVIEGNRNQPQHF,TRBJ1-5,TRBV29-1
CASSLGGLGGELFF,TRBJ2-2,TRBV12-3/TRBV12-4
CARRTEDQPQHF,TRBJ1-5,TRBV19
CASILDRDTEAFF,TRBJ1-1,TRBV2
CASSPSPTSLETQYF,TRBJ2-5,TRBV18
CASSLGEGTSSYEQYF,TRBJ2-7,TRBV11-2
CASSYGTEGAFF,TRBJ1-1,TRBV6-5
CASSLGPGLTETQYF,TRBJ2-5,TRBV11-2
CASSQTPNYGYTF,TRBJ1-2,TRBV28
CASSLSDGSPLHF,TRBJ1-6,TRBV27
CASITKEAFF,TRBJ1-1,TRBV6-2/TRBV6-3